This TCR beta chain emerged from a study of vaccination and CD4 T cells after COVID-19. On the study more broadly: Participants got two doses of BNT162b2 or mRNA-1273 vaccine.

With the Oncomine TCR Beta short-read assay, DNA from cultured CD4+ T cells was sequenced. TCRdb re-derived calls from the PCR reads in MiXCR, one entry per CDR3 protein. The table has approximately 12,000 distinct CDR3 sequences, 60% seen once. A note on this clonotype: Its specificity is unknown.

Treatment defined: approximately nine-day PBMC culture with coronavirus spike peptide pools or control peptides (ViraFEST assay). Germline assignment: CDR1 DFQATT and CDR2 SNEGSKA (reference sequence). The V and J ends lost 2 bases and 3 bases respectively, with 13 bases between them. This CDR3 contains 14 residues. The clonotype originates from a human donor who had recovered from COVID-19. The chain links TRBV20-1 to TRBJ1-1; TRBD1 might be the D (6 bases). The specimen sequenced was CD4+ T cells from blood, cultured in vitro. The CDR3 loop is CSARYRVGDTEAFF. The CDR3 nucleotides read TGCAGTGCTAGATACAGGGTTGGGGACACTGAAGCTTTCTTT.